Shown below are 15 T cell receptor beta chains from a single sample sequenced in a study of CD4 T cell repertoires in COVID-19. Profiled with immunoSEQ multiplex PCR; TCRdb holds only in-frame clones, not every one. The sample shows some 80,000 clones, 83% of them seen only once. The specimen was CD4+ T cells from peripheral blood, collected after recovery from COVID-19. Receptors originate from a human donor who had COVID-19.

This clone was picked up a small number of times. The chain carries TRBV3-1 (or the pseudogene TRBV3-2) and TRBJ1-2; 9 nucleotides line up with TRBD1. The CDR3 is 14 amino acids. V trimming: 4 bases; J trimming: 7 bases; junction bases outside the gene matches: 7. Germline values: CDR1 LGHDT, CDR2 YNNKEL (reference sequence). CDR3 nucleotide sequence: TGTGCCAGCAGCCCCTCGGGGGACAGGGCTGGCTACACCTTC. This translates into CASSPSGDRAGYTF.

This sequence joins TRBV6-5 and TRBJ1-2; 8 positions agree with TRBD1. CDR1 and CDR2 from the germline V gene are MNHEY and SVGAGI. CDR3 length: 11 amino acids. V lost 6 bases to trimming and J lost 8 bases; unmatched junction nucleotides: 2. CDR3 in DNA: TGTGCCAGCAGGTCAGGGGGCGGCTACACCTTC. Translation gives CASRSGGGYTF.

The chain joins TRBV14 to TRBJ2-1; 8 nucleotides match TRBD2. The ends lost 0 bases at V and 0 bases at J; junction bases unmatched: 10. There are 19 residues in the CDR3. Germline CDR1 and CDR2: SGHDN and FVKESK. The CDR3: CASSQEGTRLAISYNEQFF. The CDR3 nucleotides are TGTGCCAGCAGCCAAGAAGGGACTAGACTAGCCATCTCCTACAATGAGCAGTTCTTC.

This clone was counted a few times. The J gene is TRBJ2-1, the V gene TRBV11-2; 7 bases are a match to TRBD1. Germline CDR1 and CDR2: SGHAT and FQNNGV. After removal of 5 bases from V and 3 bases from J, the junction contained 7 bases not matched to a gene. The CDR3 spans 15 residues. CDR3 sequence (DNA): TGTGCCAGCAGCCCCGGGGCAGGGGGCTACAATGAGCAGTTCTTC. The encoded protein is CASSPGAGGYNEQFF.

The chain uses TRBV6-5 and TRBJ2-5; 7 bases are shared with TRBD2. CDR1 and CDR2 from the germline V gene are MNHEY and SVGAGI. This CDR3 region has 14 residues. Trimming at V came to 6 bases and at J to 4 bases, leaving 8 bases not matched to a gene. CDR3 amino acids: CASSPTSPGETQYF. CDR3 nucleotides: TGTGCCAGCAGCCCGACTAGCCCTGGAGAGACCCAGTACTTC.

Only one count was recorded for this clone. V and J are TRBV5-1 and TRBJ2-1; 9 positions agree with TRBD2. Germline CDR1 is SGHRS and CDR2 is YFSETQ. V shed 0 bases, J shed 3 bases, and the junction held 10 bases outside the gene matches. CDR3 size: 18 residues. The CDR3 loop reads CASSLAVLREGYYNEQFF. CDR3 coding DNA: TGCGCCAGCAGCTTGGCCGTTCTGCGGGAGGGATACTACAATGAGCAGTTCTTC.

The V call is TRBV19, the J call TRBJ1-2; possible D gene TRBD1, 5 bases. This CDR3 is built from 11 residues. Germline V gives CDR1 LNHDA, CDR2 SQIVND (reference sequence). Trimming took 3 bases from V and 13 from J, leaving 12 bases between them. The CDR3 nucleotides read TGTGCCAGTAGTATTGGGGCTCTTCCCACCTTC. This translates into CASSIGALPTF.

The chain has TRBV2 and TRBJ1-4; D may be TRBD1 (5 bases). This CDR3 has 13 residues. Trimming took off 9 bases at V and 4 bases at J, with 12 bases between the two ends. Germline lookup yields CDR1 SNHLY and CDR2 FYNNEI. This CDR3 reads CASARGDNEKLFF. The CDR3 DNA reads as TGTGCCAGTGCGAGAGGGGATAATGAAAAACTGTTTTTT. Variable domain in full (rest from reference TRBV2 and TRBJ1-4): EPEVTQTPSHQVTQMGQEVILRCVPISNHLYFYWYRQILGQKVEFLVSFYNNEISEKSEIFDDQFSVERPDGSNFTLKIRSTKLEDSAMYFCASARGDNEKLFFGSGTQLSVL.

This CDR3 is CASSLWGQGGNEQYF. The CDR3 nucleotides read TGCGCCAGCAGCTTGTGGGGACAGGGCGGAAACGAGCAGTACTTC. The chain uses TRBV5-1 and TRBJ2-7; 9 bases line up with TRBD1. Germline-derived CDR1 and CDR2 are SGHRS and YFSETQ. The CDR3 spans 15 residues. Trimming removed 1 base from V and 5 bases from J; junction bases left unmatched: 7.

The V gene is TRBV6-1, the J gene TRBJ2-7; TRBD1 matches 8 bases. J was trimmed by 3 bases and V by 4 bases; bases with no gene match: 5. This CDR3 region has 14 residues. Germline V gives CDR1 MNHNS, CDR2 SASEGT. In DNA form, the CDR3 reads TGTGCCAGCAGTGTAGCAGACAGGGGCTACGAGCAGTACTTC. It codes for CASSVADRGYEQYF.

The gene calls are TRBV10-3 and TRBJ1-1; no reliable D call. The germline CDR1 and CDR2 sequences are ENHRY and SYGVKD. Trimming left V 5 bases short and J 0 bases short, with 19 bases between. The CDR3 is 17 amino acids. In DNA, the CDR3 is TGTGCCATCAGTCTCCGGGGAAACCTGGCCATGAACACTGAAGCTTTCTTT. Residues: CAISLRGNLAMNTEAFF.

The CDR3 DNA follows: TGTGCCAGCAGGAACAACCGGGACAGGGATAATTCACCCCTCCACTTT. Its protein is CASRNNRDRDNSPLHF. The rearrangement links TRBV6-4 to TRBJ1-6; 9 nucleotides match TRBD1. Looked up from germline, CDR1 is MRHNA and CDR2 is SNTAGT. There are 16 residues in the CDR3. V shed 6 bases and J 5 bases; nucleotides not matched to a gene: 8.

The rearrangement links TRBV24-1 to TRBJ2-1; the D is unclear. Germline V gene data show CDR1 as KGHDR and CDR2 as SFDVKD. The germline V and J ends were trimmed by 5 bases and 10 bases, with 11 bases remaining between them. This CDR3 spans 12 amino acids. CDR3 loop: CATSGAAQEQFF. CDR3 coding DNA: TGTGCCACCAGTGGGGCCGCACAGGAGCAGTTCTTC.

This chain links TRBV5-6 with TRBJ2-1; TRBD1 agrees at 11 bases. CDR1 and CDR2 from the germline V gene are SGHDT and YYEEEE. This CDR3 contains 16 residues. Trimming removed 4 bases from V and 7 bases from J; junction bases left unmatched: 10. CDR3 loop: CASSPLGQGARNEQFF. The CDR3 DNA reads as TGTGCCAGCAGCCCCTTAGGACAGGGGGCGAGGAATGAGCAGTTCTTC.

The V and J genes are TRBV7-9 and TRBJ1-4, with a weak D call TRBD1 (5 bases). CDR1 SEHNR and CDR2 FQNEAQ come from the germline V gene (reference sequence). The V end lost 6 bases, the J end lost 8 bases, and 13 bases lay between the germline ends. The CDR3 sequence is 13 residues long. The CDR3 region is CASRSGAGEKLFF. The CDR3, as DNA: TGTGCCAGCAGATCCGGGGCCGGGGAAAAACTGTTTTTT.